Listed here are 13 T cell receptor beta chains from one sample, sequenced in a study of T cells in Graves' hyperthyroidism and ophthalmopathy. TCR beta CDR3 regions were amplified from RNA. The primer set for the first-round RT-PCR of the TCR CDR3 was HTBI. TCRdb redid the calling of the multiplex PCR reads with MiXCR, one entry per CDR3 protein. The sample has a few hundred thousand distinct CDR3 sequences, roughly 13% seen once. Sample: blood. Receptor source: a young man with Graves' hyperthyroidism that later progressed to Graves' ophthalmopathy.

This clonotype was detected a few times. Its ends do not fully match the called genes, so a read error is possible. V and J are TRBV20-1 and TRBJ1-3, with 9 bases matching TRBD1. Germline V gene sequence: CDR1 DFQATT, CDR2 SNEGSKA (reference sequence). The CDR3 has 15 amino acids. The CDR3 reads CSARARDRVGNTIYF. CDR3 in DNA: TGCAGTGCCAGAGCCCGGGACAGGGTAGGAAACACCATATATTTT.

V and J are TRBV6-2 or TRBV6-3 and TRBJ2-1; maybe TRBD1 (6 bases). Trimming removed 5 bases at V and 0 bases at J, with 11 bases between. This CDR3 contains 15 residues. Germline V gives CDR1 MNHEY, CDR2 SVGEGT. This CDR3 is CASSHRVPSYNEQFF. The CDR3 nucleotides are TGTGCCAGCAGTCACAGGGTCCCCTCCTACAATGAGCAGTTCTTC.

In its sample, this clonotype was seen many times. The gene calls are TRBV6-1 and TRBJ2-2; 7 bases fit TRBD1. CDR1 and CDR2 (germline): MNHNS, SASEGT. With 6 bases clipped from V and 6 bases from J, the junction kept 7 bases outside the gene matches. This CDR3 comprises 14 residues. The CDR3 bases are TGTGCCAGCAGGGTAGACAGGGTCCCCGGGGAGCTGTTTTTT. Its translation: CASRVDRVPGELFF.

On this clonotype itself: A much larger clone lies one base from this, so it may be a read error. This chain connects TRBV3-1 to TRBJ1-2, with 7 positions matching TRBD1. Germline V gene lookup returns CDR1 LGHDT and CDR2 YNNKEL (reference sequence). Trimming took 5 bases from V and 4 from J; bases not matched to a gene: 4. CDR3 length equals 13 residues. This CDR3 reads CASSVQGLYGYTF. The CDR3 coding sequence is TGTGCCAGCAGCGTACAGGGGCTCTATGGCTACACCTTC.

In nucleotides, the CDR3 is TGCAGCGTTGAGTTCCGGGGTGGGCAGCCCCAGCATTTT. It is translated as CSVEFRGGQPQHF. The V and J genes are TRBV29-1 and TRBJ1-5, with D uncertain. Germline CDR1 is SQVTM and CDR2 is ANQGSEA. The CDR3 has 13 amino acids. Trimming left V 3 bases short and J 7 bases short, with 13 bases between.

This clonotype was picked up many times. V usage is TRBV27 and J usage is TRBJ1-2; D perhaps matches TRBD1 (6 bases). Looked up from germline, CDR1 is MNHEY and CDR2 is SMNVEV (reference sequence). The CDR3 covers 15 residues. V lost 6 bases and J 3 bases, leaving 17 bases between the germline ends. The CDR3 protein is CASSSGLQGDYGYTF. The CDR3, as DNA: TGTGCCAGCAGCTCGGGATTACAGGGAGACTATGGCTACACCTTC.

A few counts support this clonotype. Here the CDR3 DNA reads TGCAGCGTTGAAGATCCACAGACGACACGGTATGGCTACACCTTC. It translates to CSVEDPQTTRYGYTF. The chain combines TRBV29-1 with TRBJ1-2; D ambiguous. CDR1 and CDR2 (germline): SQVTM, ANQGSEA. V lost 0 bases and J 5 bases, leaving 16 bases between the germline ends. The CDR3 consists of 15 residues.

This clonotype was detected only a few times. This rearrangement joins TRBV5-1 to TRBJ2-2; 10 bases are shared with TRBD2. Trimming cost V 4 bases and J 6 bases; bases outside gene matches: 6. This CDR3 contains 15 residues. Germline lookup yields CDR1 SGHRS and CDR2 YFSETQ. CDR3 nucleotide sequence: TGCGCCAGCAGCCTGAGCGGGGGGGAAGCCGGGGAGCTGTTTTTT. It translates to CASSLSGGEAGELFF.

This clonotype was seen at least ten times. The chain couples TRBV9 to TRBJ1-2, with TRBD1 as a possible D gene (5 bases). The V end lost 0 bases, the J end lost 2 bases, and 11 bases lay between the germline ends. The CDR3 loop spans 15 amino acids. Germline V CDR1 and CDR2: SGDLS, YYNGEE. This CDR3 reads CASSVAGRANYGYTF. The CDR3 nucleotides read TGTGCCAGCAGCGTAGCTGGCAGGGCGAACTATGGCTACACCTTC. Using reference TRBV9 and TRBJ1-2 for the parts outside the CDR3, the full variable domain is DSGVTQTPKHLITATGQRVTLRCSPRSGDLSVYWYQQSLDQGLQFLIQYYNGEERAKGNILERFSAQQFPDLHSELNLSSLELGDSALYFCASSVAGRANYGYTFGSGTRLTVV.

V and J are TRBV27 and TRBJ2-7, with D perhaps TRBD1 (7 bases). This CDR3 is built from 15 residues. Trimming pared 5 bases from V and 0 bases from J, leaving 14 bases between. Looked up from germline, CDR1 is MNHEY and CDR2 is SMNVEV (reference sequence). CDR3 bases: TGTGCCAGCAGTCCCAGGGGGGTAAGCTCCTACGAGCAGTACTTC. Its translation is CASSPRGVSSYEQYF.

V usage is TRBV7-6 and J usage is TRBJ1-2, with 7 bases that match TRBD1. The ends lost 4 bases at V and 1 base at J; junction bases unmatched: 6. This CDR3 spans 15 amino acids. The germline V gene encodes CDR1 SGHVS and CDR2 FNYEAQ. In DNA form, the CDR3 reads TGTGCCAGCAGCTCGGGGACAGCGAATAACTATGGCTACACCTTC. Translation gives CASSSGTANNYGYTF.

This clonotype was seen more than once but under ten times. This rearrangement joins TRBV5-1 to TRBJ1-2; D gene ambiguous. Germline V gives CDR1 SGHRS, CDR2 YFSETQ. V lost 2 bases and J 6 bases, leaving 17 bases between the germline ends. The CDR3 length is 15 residues. The CDR3 sequence is CASSFRGYVRNGYTF. Here the CDR3 DNA reads TGCGCCAGCAGCTTTCGGGGATACGTACGGAATGGCTACACCTTC.

The V gene is TRBV20-1, the J gene TRBJ2-7, with 8 bases matching TRBD2. This CDR3 comprises 14 residues. From germline, CDR1 is DFQATT and CDR2 SNEGSKA (reference sequence). V lost 6 bases and J lost 6; bases outside the gene matches: 13. CDR3: CSAGRAGGMGEQYF. The CDR3 bases are TGCAGTGCGGGGCGGGCGGGGGGAATGGGCGAGCAGTACTTC.